A selection of T cell receptor beta chains follows, all from one sample in a study of blood T cell repertoires in COVID-19. Generated by immunoSEQ multiplex PCR, the TCRdb table keeps only in-frame clones and is missing some. This sample has roughly 100,000 clones, with about four fifths found just once. The sequenced sample was peripheral blood. The receptors were gathered from a woman aged 70-85 years with acute or convalescent COVID-19. Both conserved end residues are part of each CDR3. A D gene is named only where the DNA matches it firmly. The size field is filled for only some rows; it gives once, few, many or a size class.

j_call v_call d_call clone_size cdr3_aa cdr3_nt
TRBJ2-7 TRBV6-5 TRBD2 - CASTAGLAGRDEQYF TGTGCCAGCACCGCGGGACTAGCGGGGCGCGACGAGCAGTACTTC
TRBJ1-2 TRBV5-6 TRBD1 - CASSLRAGGNYGYTF TGTGCCAGCAGCTTGCGTGCAGGGGGGAACTATGGCTACACCTTC
TRBJ1-3 TRBV6-1 TRBD1 - CASSLQGQGNTIYF TGTGCCAGCAGTTTACAGGGGCAAGGAAACACCATATATTTT
TRBJ1-1 TRBV27 - - CASSFGAGALNTEAFF TGTGCCAGCAGTTTTGGGGCAGGAGCTTTGAACACTGAAGCTTTCTTT
TRBJ1-3 TRBV28 - - CASSLWGEQNTIYF TGTGCCAGCAGTTTATGGGGCGAGCAGAACACCATATATTTT
TRBJ2-7 TRBV7-9 - - CASSLIQGYEQYF TGTGCCAGCAGCTTAATACAGGGCTACGAGCAGTACTTC
TRBJ1-2 TRBV7-2 TRBD1 - CASSLATGRNNYGYTF TGTGCCAGCAGCTTAGCGACAGGGAGGAATAACTATGGCTACACCTTC
TRBJ2-5 TRBV5-1 TRBD2 - CASSFTSGAETQYF TGCGCCAGCAGCTTCACTAGCGGGGCAGAGACCCAGTACTTC
TRBJ2-3 TRBV7-8 TRBD1 - CASSPDRGTDTQYF TGTGCCAGCAGCCCGGACAGGGGCACAGATACGCAGTATTTT
TRBJ1-5 TRBV28 - - CASTSGQPQHF TGTGCCAGCACCTCGGGTCAGCCCCAGCATTTT
TRBJ2-2 TRBV11-3 TRBD1 - CASSRRQGMNTGELFF TGTGCCAGCAGCCGACGACAGGGGATGAACACCGGGGAGCTGTTTTTT
TRBJ2-7 TRBV6-6 - - CASRGGLKLGNYEQYF TGTGCCAGCAGAGGAGGGCTGAAGCTTGGGAACTACGAGCAGTACTTC
TRBJ1-2 TRBV3-1/TRBV3-2 - - CASSQRTDSYTF TGTGCCAGCAGCCAAAGGACAGACTCATACACCTTC
TRBJ2-1 TRBV2 - - CASSEIGVGLGLTYNEQFF TGTGCCAGCAGTGAAATAGGGGTAGGGCTGGGTTTGACTTACAATGAGCAGTTCTTC
TRBJ2-1 TRBV14 TRBD2 - CASSQQRGMANEQFF TGTGCCAGCAGCCAACAGCGGGGTATGGCCAATGAGCAGTTCTTC
TRBJ2-5 TRBV29-1 TRBD2 - CSVPISGGEETQYF TGCAGCGTCCCAATCAGCGGGGGCGAAGAGACCCAGTACTTC
TRBJ2-7 TRBV27 TRBD1 - CASSYGTGGAYEQYF TGTGCCAGCAGCTACGGGACAGGGGGAGCCTACGAGCAGTACTTC
TRBJ2-5 TRBV3-1/TRBV3-2 - few CASSQDLQETQYF TGTGCCAGCAGCCAAGATTTACAAGAGACCCAGTACTTC
TRBJ2-2 TRBV7-8 TRBD2 - CASSTPGLAGPGELFF TGTGCCAGCAGCACGCCGGGACTAGCGGGACCCGGGGAGCTGTTTTTT
TRBJ1-2 TRBV28 - - CASSFRSGTSYGYTF TGTGCCAGCAGTTTTCGGAGCGGGACCTCCTATGGCTACACCTTC
TRBJ1-1 TRBV9 - - CASSVGSSSKGDTEAFF TGTGCCAGCAGCGTAGGATCATCCTCCAAGGGGGACACTGAAGCTTTCTTT
TRBJ2-3 TRBV29-1 TRBD1 - CSVEDRGRGRDTQYF TGCAGCGTTGAAGACAGGGGGCGGGGAAGAGATACGCAGTATTTT
TRBJ1-1 TRBV6-5 TRBD1 - CASSPSDRDTEAFF TGTGCCAGCAGCCCCTCCGACAGGGACACTGAAGCTTTCTTT
TRBJ2-7 TRBV6-5 TRBD1 - CASSQGTGGTYEQYF TGTGCCAGCAGTCAGGGGACAGGGGGGACCTACGAGCAGTACTTC
TRBJ1-2 TRBV5-4 - - CASSLAGTGQAGYTF TGTGCCAGCAGCTTGGCGGGCACAGGACAAGCTGGCTACACCTTC
TRBJ1-6 TRBV11-2 - few CASSLAITGIRHNSPLHF TGTGCCAGCAGCTTAGCCATTACAGGGATCCGCCATAATTCACCCCTCCACTTT
TRBJ2-3 TRBV19 TRBD1 - CASRHMGGQGSDTQYF TGTGCCAGTAGACACATGGGCGGACAGGGGTCCGATACGCAGTATTTT
TRBJ2-1 TRBV11-2 - - CASSSLGENEQFF TGTGCCAGCAGTTCCCTAGGGGAAAATGAGCAGTTCTTC
TRBJ2-1 TRBV18 TRBD1 - CASSPGTEVYNEQFF TGTGCCAGCTCACCCGGGACAGAGGTCTACAATGAGCAGTTCTTC
TRBJ2-5 TRBV4-1 TRBD2 few CASSQGTSGAAGVETQYF TGCGCCAGCAGCCAGGGGACTAGCGGGGCCGCGGGGGTGGAGACCCAGTACTTC
TRBJ1-3 TRBV9 TRBD1 - CASSAGQGGNTIYF TGTGCCAGCAGCGCGGGACAGGGAGGAAACACCATATATTTT
TRBJ2-1 TRBV4-3 - - CASSQEGGSYNEQFF TGCGCCAGCAGCCAAGAGGGAGGCTCTTACAATGAGCAGTTCTTC
TRBJ2-1 TRBV3-1/TRBV3-2 - - CASASYNEQFF TGTGCCAGCGCTAGCTACAATGAGCAGTTCTTC
TRBJ1-5 TRBV9 - - CASSARDINQPQHF TGTGCCAGCAGCGCCCGGGACATCAATCAGCCCCAGCATTTT
TRBJ1-3 TRBV6-5 TRBD1 - CASIAGTASGNTIYF TGTGCCAGCATCGCCGGGACAGCCTCTGGAAACACCATATATTTT
TRBJ2-7 TRBV4-2 TRBD1 - CASSQRTGGSYEQYF TGTGCCAGCAGCCAAAGGACAGGGGGCTCCTACGAGCAGTACTTC
TRBJ1-6 TRBV6-5 - - CASKDTGSSPLHF TGTGCCAGCAAGGACACTGGTTCTTCACCCCTCCACTTT
TRBJ2-7 TRBV6-4 TRBD1 - CASSDSSRDRGNEQYF TGTGCCAGCAGTGACTCGTCCCGGGACAGGGGGAACGAGCAGTACTTC
TRBJ2-3 TRBV11-2 TRBD2 - CASSLAGDPDTQYF TGTGCCAGCAGCCTAGCGGGAGATCCAGATACGCAGTATTTT
TRBJ2-7 TRBV2 TRBD1 - CASRQDRGRSYEQYF TGTGCCAGCAGGCAGGACAGGGGGCGATCCTACGAGCAGTACTTC
TRBJ1-2 TRBV24-1 TRBD1 once CATSSIDREYGYTF TGTGCCACCAGTTCTATCGACAGGGAATATGGCTACACCTTC
TRBJ1-1 TRBV28 - - CASSLGGALTEAFF TGTGCCAGCAGCCTCGGCGGGGCCCTCACTGAAGCTTTCTTT
TRBJ1-2 TRBV9 TRBD1 - CASSGEGQDGYGYTF TGTGCCAGCAGCGGAGAGGGACAGGATGGCTATGGCTACACCTTC
TRBJ1-1 TRBV3-1/TRBV3-2 - - CASSQAGNTEAFF TGTGCCAGCAGCCAGGCTGGGAACACTGAAGCTTTCTTT